This is a list of T cell receptor beta chains from one sample in a study of T cells in Graves' hyperthyroidism and ophthalmopathy. TCRdb processed the multiplex PCR reads anew with MiXCR; each CDR3 protein has one entry. The table shows just under 750,000 distinct CDR3 sequences, with just over 35% occurring only once. Sequencing was carried out using blood. All receptors come from a woman in her thirties or forties with Graves' hyperthyroidism. The CDR3 runs from the conserved cysteine through the conserved F or W. D genes are given only for firm matches. Clone size is not always given. Where it is, it says once, few, many or a class for expanded clones.

v_call: TRBV6-1
d_call: -
j_call: TRBJ1-5
clone_size: many
cdr3_nt: TGTGCCAGCAGTGAATGGCAGCCCCAGCATTTT
cdr3_aa: CASSEWQPQHF

v_call: TRBV20-1
d_call: -
j_call: TRBJ2-7
clone_size: few
cdr3_nt: TGCAGTGCTATGGGGCTAGCGTCAACCTACGAGCAGTACTTC
cdr3_aa: CSAMGLASTYEQYF

v_call: TRBV9
d_call: -
j_call: TRBJ2-2
clone_size: many
cdr3_nt: TGTGCCAGCAGCAAGACTGGCCTGAACACCGGGGAGCTGTTTTTT
cdr3_aa: CASSKTGLNTGELFF

v_call: TRBV14
d_call: -
j_call: TRBJ1-1
clone_size: -
cdr3_nt: TGTGCCAGCAGCCGAGGGACAAACCTACCGAACACTGAAGCTTTCTTT
cdr3_aa: CASSRGTNLPNTEAFF

v_call: TRBV29-1
d_call: -
j_call: TRBJ2-7
clone_size: many
cdr3_nt: TGCAGCGTTGCGGGTACAGGGAACTACGAGCAGTACTTC
cdr3_aa: CSVAGTGNYEQYF

v_call: TRBV6-2/TRBV6-3
d_call: -
j_call: TRBJ2-7
clone_size: -
cdr3_nt: TGTGCCAGCAGCCTGCTAGCGAACATGCCTGAGGAGCAGTACTTC
cdr3_aa: CASSLLANMPEEQYF

v_call: TRBV9
d_call: -
j_call: TRBJ1-1
clone_size: many
cdr3_nt: TGTGCCAGCAGCGTAGTGAGGGAAACTGAAGCTTTCTTT
cdr3_aa: CASSVVRETEAFF

v_call: TRBV12-5
d_call: -
j_call: TRBJ1-1
clone_size: -
cdr3_nt: TGTGCTAGTGGTTTGGTGGTTACAGGGCTGTTGGACACTGAAGCTTTCTTT
cdr3_aa: CASGLVVTGLLDTEAFF

v_call: TRBV10-2
d_call: -
j_call: TRBJ1-2
clone_size: many
cdr3_nt: TGCGCCAGCAACGAACAGGGAAGCTATGGCTACACCTTC
cdr3_aa: CASNEQGSYGYTF

v_call: TRBV5-6
d_call: TRBD1
j_call: TRBJ1-1
clone_size: -
cdr3_nt: TGTGCCAGCAGATATGGGACAGGGGAAACGAACACTGAAGCTTTCTTT
cdr3_aa: CASRYGTGETNTEAFF

v_call: TRBV5-1
d_call: -
j_call: TRBJ2-7
clone_size: -
cdr3_nt: TGCGCCAGCAGCTCTGGACGGTCAGACTACGAGCAGTACTTC
cdr3_aa: CASSSGRSDYEQYF

v_call: TRBV5-1
d_call: TRBD2
j_call: TRBJ2-2
clone_size: few
cdr3_nt: TGCGCCAGCAGCTTGGGACTAGCGGGAGTCGGTAACACCGGGGAGCTGTTTTTT
cdr3_aa: CASSLGLAGVGNTGELFF

v_call: TRBV7-2
d_call: TRBD1
j_call: TRBJ1-1
clone_size: -
cdr3_nt: TGTGCCAGCAGCATAGACAGGGGCGGAAATGGTCGTAAGGGCGCTTTCTTT
cdr3_aa: CASSIDRGGNGRKGAFF

v_call: TRBV12-3/TRBV12-4
d_call: TRBD2
j_call: TRBJ2-7
clone_size: many
cdr3_nt: TGTGCCAGCAGTTTATTCGCGGGAGAGACCTACGAGCAGTACTTC
cdr3_aa: CASSLFAGETYEQYF

v_call: TRBV10-3
d_call: TRBD1
j_call: TRBJ1-2
clone_size: -
cdr3_nt: TGTGCCATCACCGGGACAGGGGCCGAAGCTGGCTACACCTTC
cdr3_aa: CAITGTGAEAGYTF

v_call: TRBV20-1
d_call: -
j_call: TRBJ1-4
clone_size: many
cdr3_nt: TGCAGTGCTAGAGCGGACGGTGAAAAACTGTTTTTT
cdr3_aa: CSARADGEKLFF

v_call: TRBV11-2
d_call: -
j_call: TRBJ1-6
clone_size: -
cdr3_nt: TGTGCCAGCAGCTTAGACCCCTTGATGAGTAGGTCCTATAATTCACCCCTCCACTTT
cdr3_aa: CASSLDPLMSRSYNSPLHF

v_call: TRBV4-1
d_call: -
j_call: TRBJ1-3
clone_size: -
cdr3_nt: TGCGCCAGCAGCCAAGATTGGGAAAGAGGTAACACCATATATTTT
cdr3_aa: CASSQDWERGNTIYF

v_call: TRBV16
d_call: -
j_call: TRBJ1-5
clone_size: -
cdr3_nt: TGTGCCAGCAGCCAATGGAGTGATAGCAATCAGCCCCAGCATTTT
cdr3_aa: CASSQWSDSNQPQHF

v_call: TRBV25-1
d_call: TRBD1
j_call: TRBJ2-2
clone_size: few
cdr3_nt: TGTGCCAGCAGATCTACAGGGGTCGGGGAGCTGTTTTTT
cdr3_aa: CASRSTGVGELFF

v_call: TRBV14
d_call: -
j_call: TRBJ2-7
clone_size: many
cdr3_nt: TGTGCCAGCAGCCAACCTTTTGGGGGATCTACGGTGCACCTCGAGCAGTACTTC
cdr3_aa: CASSQPFGGSTVHLEQYF

v_call: TRBV6-2/TRBV6-3
d_call: -
j_call: TRBJ2-7
clone_size: many
cdr3_nt: TGTGCCAGCAGTTATGTCAATTACGGGCAGTACTTC
cdr3_aa: CASSYVNYGQYF

v_call: TRBV18
d_call: -
j_call: TRBJ1-4
clone_size: -
cdr3_nt: TGTGCCAGCTCAGACCCTGGGACACTCCATAATGAAAAACTGTTTTTT
cdr3_aa: CASSDPGTLHNEKLFF

v_call: TRBV6-1
d_call: -
j_call: TRBJ1-6
clone_size: -
cdr3_nt: TGTGCCAGCTCACCTATCGGAGGGGAGGATAATTCACCCCTCCACTTT
cdr3_aa: CASSPIGGEDNSPLHF

v_call: TRBV7-9
d_call: TRBD1
j_call: TRBJ2-7
clone_size: many
cdr3_nt: TGTGCCAGCAGCTTAGGGGGACAGGGCCCGTCCTACGAGCAGTACTTC
cdr3_aa: CASSLGGQGPSYEQYF

v_call: TRBV7-9
d_call: -
j_call: TRBJ1-2
clone_size: many
cdr3_nt: TGTGCCAGCAGCTCAACGGACCGCCAGGCCTATGGCTACACCTTC
cdr3_aa: CASSSTDRQAYGYTF

v_call: TRBV19
d_call: -
j_call: TRBJ1-5
clone_size: -
cdr3_nt: TGTGCCAGTAGTATATTGTTAGGGCAGGGCAATCAGCCCCAGCATTTT
cdr3_aa: CASSILLGQGNQPQHF

v_call: TRBV19
d_call: -
j_call: TRBJ1-5
clone_size: many
cdr3_nt: TGTGCCAGTAGTACCTGGCAGTTAAGCAATCAGCCCCAGCATTTT
cdr3_aa: CASSTWQLSNQPQHF

v_call: TRBV6-6
d_call: -
j_call: TRBJ2-7
clone_size: -
cdr3_nt: TGTGCCAGCAGTTACGTGTTAGGGGATTCCTACGAGCAGTACTTC
cdr3_aa: CASSYVLGDSYEQYF

v_call: TRBV6-6
d_call: -
j_call: TRBJ2-5
clone_size: -
cdr3_nt: TGTGCCAGCACCGATAACAGGGAAGAGGCCCAGTACTTC
cdr3_aa: CASTDNREEAQYF

v_call: TRBV19
d_call: -
j_call: TRBJ2-7
clone_size: -
cdr3_nt: TGTGCCTGGAGTGGCGGACAAGGGTACGAGCAGTACTTC
cdr3_aa: CAWSGGQGYEQYF

v_call: TRBV7-2
d_call: TRBD1
j_call: TRBJ1-6
clone_size: -
cdr3_nt: TGTGCCAGCAGCCACGGAAGGACAGGGGGCTTTTCACCCCTCCACTTT
cdr3_aa: CASSHGRTGGFSPLHF

v_call: TRBV15
d_call: -
j_call: TRBJ1-2
clone_size: many
cdr3_nt: TGTGCCACCAGCAGAGATGGTATCTATGGCTACACCTTC
cdr3_aa: CATSRDGIYGYTF

v_call: TRBV25-1
d_call: TRBD1
j_call: TRBJ1-2
clone_size: -
cdr3_nt: TGTGCCAGCACCACAGGGGATGGCTACACCTTC
cdr3_aa: CASTTGDGYTF

v_call: TRBV6-1
d_call: -
j_call: TRBJ1-2
clone_size: few
cdr3_nt: TGTGCCAGCAGTGAAGCGAGCCCGTTCTATGGCTACACCTTC
cdr3_aa: CASSEASPFYGYTF

v_call: TRBV28
d_call: TRBD1
j_call: TRBJ2-7
clone_size: -
cdr3_nt: TGTGCCAGCAGTTGGACAGGGAAGTACGAGCAGTACTTC
cdr3_aa: CASSWTGKYEQYF

v_call: TRBV14
d_call: -
j_call: TRBJ1-2
clone_size: many
cdr3_nt: TGTGCCAGCAGCCCCTGGCCTTGGGGGAACTATGGCTACACCTTC
cdr3_aa: CASSPWPWGNYGYTF

v_call: TRBV7-2
d_call: TRBD1
j_call: TRBJ1-2
clone_size: -
cdr3_nt: TGTGCCAGCACTACAGGGACAGGGGGCGGCTACACCTTC
cdr3_aa: CASTTGTGGGYTF

v_call: TRBV29-1
d_call: TRBD1
j_call: TRBJ1-3
clone_size: many
cdr3_nt: TGCAGCGTTGAAAGGACAGGGGACGGAAACACCATATATTTT
cdr3_aa: CSVERTGDGNTIYF

v_call: TRBV2
d_call: -
j_call: TRBJ1-1
clone_size: -
cdr3_nt: TGTGCCAGCAGTGAGGCAAACCCTGAAGCTTTCTTT
cdr3_aa: CASSEANPEAFF

v_call: TRBV9
d_call: -
j_call: TRBJ1-1
clone_size: -
cdr3_nt: TGTGCCAGCGCCGCATTAGGTCGACAGGCGAACACTGAAGCTTTCTTT
cdr3_aa: CASAALGRQANTEAFF

v_call: TRBV18
d_call: -
j_call: TRBJ1-5
clone_size: many
cdr3_nt: TGTGCCAGTAGCCCCTCCGGCAATCAGCCCCAGCATTTT
cdr3_aa: CASSPSGNQPQHF

v_call: TRBV7-6
d_call: TRBD1
j_call: TRBJ1-3
clone_size: -
cdr3_nt: TGTGCCAGCAGCCTCGCTCCACAGGGGTTGCATGGAAACACCATATATTTT
cdr3_aa: CASSLAPQGLHGNTIYF

v_call: TRBV6-6
d_call: -
j_call: TRBJ2-2
clone_size: few
cdr3_nt: TGTGCCAGCAGTTACGGTTGGGGGCCGGTCGGGGAGCTGTTTTTT
cdr3_aa: CASSYGWGPVGELFF

v_call: TRBV7-8
d_call: -
j_call: TRBJ1-6
clone_size: few
cdr3_nt: TGTGCCAGCAGCACTCGGGATAGGGGGTATAATTCACCCCTCCACTTT
cdr3_aa: CASSTRDRGYNSPLHF

v_call: TRBV6-5
d_call: -
j_call: TRBJ1-1
clone_size: -
cdr3_nt: TGTGCCAGCAGTTACTCTCCAGCGAACACTGAAACTTTCTTT
cdr3_aa: CASSYSPANTETFF

v_call: TRBV20-1
d_call: -
j_call: TRBJ1-2
clone_size: -
cdr3_nt: TGCAGTGCTAGTAGTACCGGGCCCCTCCCTGAAGACAACTATGGCTACACCTTC
cdr3_aa: CSASSTGPLPEDNYGYTF

v_call: TRBV7-2
d_call: -
j_call: TRBJ2-3
clone_size: few
cdr3_nt: TGTGCCAGCAGCTTGCTTGGGACAGATACGCAGTATTTT
cdr3_aa: CASSLLGTDTQYF

v_call: TRBV11-2
d_call: -
j_call: TRBJ1-1
clone_size: -
cdr3_nt: TGTGCCAGCAGCACTAACCTACAGGGAGGGAACACTGAAGCTTTCTTT
cdr3_aa: CASSTNLQGGNTEAFF

v_call: TRBV7-2
d_call: TRBD2
j_call: TRBJ2-5
clone_size: few
cdr3_nt: TGTGCCAGCAGCGCAAGCTCTAGCGGGACCTACCAAGAGACCCAGTACTTC
cdr3_aa: CASSASSSGTYQETQYF

v_call: TRBV7-2
d_call: -
j_call: TRBJ1-2
clone_size: many
cdr3_nt: TGTGCCAGCAGCTTAGCGCGCCAGAACTATGGCTACACCTTC
cdr3_aa: CASSLARQNYGYTF

v_call: TRBV12-3/TRBV12-4
d_call: TRBD2
j_call: TRBJ2-5
clone_size: many
cdr3_nt: TGTGCCAGCAGACCGACTAGCGGCCAAGAGACCCAGTACTTC
cdr3_aa: CASRPTSGQETQYF

v_call: TRBV3-1
d_call: -
j_call: TRBJ1-6
clone_size: few
cdr3_nt: TGTGCCAGCAGCCAAGGGGACATTAATTCACCCCTCCACTTT
cdr3_aa: CASSQGDINSPLHF

v_call: TRBV6-5
d_call: -
j_call: TRBJ1-1
clone_size: few
cdr3_nt: TGTGCCAGCAGGAACACAGGTCAGGGGGCTTTCTTT
cdr3_aa: CASRNTGQGAFF

v_call: TRBV7-2
d_call: -
j_call: TRBJ1-1
clone_size: few
cdr3_nt: TGTGCCAGCAGCTTAATGATCGGGGATAGAGCTTTCTTT
cdr3_aa: CASSLMIGDRAFF

v_call: TRBV6-2/TRBV6-3
d_call: TRBD1
j_call: TRBJ2-7
clone_size: many
cdr3_nt: TGTGCCAGCAGCCGGGACAGGGCCTCCTACGAGCAGTACTTC
cdr3_aa: CASSRDRASYEQYF

v_call: TRBV5-6
d_call: -
j_call: TRBJ2-7
clone_size: few
cdr3_nt: TGTGCCAGCAGCCCGCCGACCCTCTACGAGCAGTACTTC
cdr3_aa: CASSPPTLYEQYF

v_call: TRBV6-5
d_call: -
j_call: TRBJ2-7
clone_size: few
cdr3_nt: TGTGCCAGCAGTCGACGATACGAGCAGTACTTC
cdr3_aa: CASSRRYEQYF

v_call: TRBV2
d_call: TRBD1
j_call: TRBJ2-7
clone_size: -
cdr3_nt: TGTGCCAGGGGGACAGATACGTCGTACGAGCAGTACTTC
cdr3_aa: CARGTDTSYEQYF

v_call: TRBV7-2
d_call: -
j_call: TRBJ2-5
clone_size: once
cdr3_nt: TGTGCCAGCAGCTTAGCACTTGCGGGGAGCCAGACCCAGTACTTC
cdr3_aa: CASSLALAGSQTQYF